This passage covers 24 T cell receptor beta chains from one sample sequenced in a study of blood T cell repertoires in COVID-19. This table comes from immunoSEQ multiplex PCR, and its TCRdb copy is limited to in-frame clones, with some not included. The table includes tens of thousands of clones, roughly 85% detected once. Sequencing was performed on peripheral blood. These receptors all stem from a woman in her sixties with acute or convalescent COVID-19.

The DNA for the CDR3 is TGTGCCAGCAGCGTATCACGAGCAGAGACCCAGTACTTC. It specifies CASSVSRAETQYF. This chain uses TRBV9 with TRBJ2-5; no reliable D call. V was pared by 1 base and J by 4 bases, with 8 bases between. This CDR3 spans 13 amino acids. Germline CDR1 and CDR2: SGDLS and YYNGEE.

In regard to this clone: Within the sample, other DNA sequences also encode this same CDR3. The chain recombines TRBV5-4 with TRBJ2-1; 7 positions agree with TRBD2. Germline V gene data show CDR1 as SGHNT and CDR2 as YYREEE (reference sequence). The CDR3 is 15 amino acids. J lost 0 bases, V lost 0 bases, and 0 bases had no gene match. CDR3 nucleotides: TGTGCCAGCAGCTTGGGCGGGGGCTCCTACAATGAGCAGTTCTTC. Protein: CASSLGGGSYNEQFF.

In its sample, this clone was seen once. The rearrangement uses TRBV12-3 or TRBV12-4 and TRBJ1-2, with 9 bases matching TRBD1. The CDR3 is 13 residues long. Losses at the gene ends were 3 bases for V and 7 bases for J; bases not matched to a gene: 3. CDR3 sequence reads: CASSLGQGVGYTF. The CDR3 nucleotides read TGTGCCAGCAGTTTGGGACAGGGCGTTGGCTACACCTTC.

Here the CDR3 DNA reads TGTGCCAGCAGTCCCGACGGGACAGGGATCGGCTACACCTTC. It codes for CASSPDGTGIGYTF. The genes are TRBV6-5 and TRBJ1-2; 9 nucleotides match TRBD1. The CDR3 has 14 amino acids. V lost 5 bases to trimming and J lost 8 bases; unmatched junction nucleotides: 9. Germline CDR1 MNHEY, CDR2 SVGAGI.

This chain connects TRBV18 to TRBJ2-4; D perhaps matches TRBD1 (6 bases). This CDR3 has 17 amino acids. The germline V gene encodes CDR1 KGHSH and CDR2 LQKENI. V was pared by 3 bases and J by 0 bases, with 15 bases between. DNA of the CDR3: TGTGCCAGCTCACCTTCCATGGGGGCCCTAGCCAAAAACATTCAGTACTTC. Encoded protein: CASSPSMGALAKNIQYF.

This clone was found once. J is TRBJ1-5 and V is TRBV19, with 10 bases that match TRBD1. Germline values: CDR1 LNHDA, CDR2 SQIVND (reference sequence). This CDR3 has 14 amino acids. Unmatched junction bases numbered 3, after V lost 4 bases and J lost 6 bases. CDR3 loop: CASSTGQGFQPQHF. CDR3 in DNA: TGTGCCAGTAGTACGGGACAGGGGTTTCAGCCCCAGCATTTT.

V usage is TRBV9 and J usage is TRBJ1-2, with TRBD1 matching 8 bases. The germline V gene has CDR1 SGDLS and CDR2 YYNGEE. Trimming at V came to 2 bases and at J to 8 bases, leaving 8 bases not matched to a gene. CDR3 length equals 14 residues. This CDR3 is CASSVRQGAPGYTF. DNA of the CDR3: TGTGCCAGCAGCGTGCGCCAGGGGGCGCCCGGCTACACCTTC.

The V and J genes are TRBV12-5 and TRBJ1-2; 11 bases line up with TRBD1. This CDR3 has 15 amino acids. Germline trimming cut 5 bases from V and 8 bases from J; bases unmatched to any gene: 10. Germline lookup yields CDR1 LGHNT and CDR2 FRNRAP. The CDR3 loop is CASGRSGDRGFGYTF. The CDR3 DNA reads TGTGCTAGTGGTCGATCCGGGGACAGGGGGTTCGGCTACACCTTC.

This chain uses TRBV27 with TRBJ1-4; D not certain. Trimming took off 6 bases at V and 3 bases at J, with 5 bases between the two ends. Looked up from germline, CDR1 is MNHEY and CDR2 is SMNVEV (reference sequence). The CDR3 contains 12 residues. CDR3 sequence: CASSHPNEKLFF. Here the CDR3 DNA reads TGTGCCAGCAGCCATCCTAATGAAAAACTGTTTTTT.

The V gene is TRBV2, the J gene TRBJ2-3, with D unclear. The CDR3 runs to 13 residues. V lost 3 bases and J lost 2, with 6 bases in between. Germline V gene lookup returns CDR1 SNHLY and CDR2 FYNNEI. In nucleotides, the CDR3 is TGTGCCAGCAGTGACCGAGTCACAGATACGCAGTATTTT. Amino acids: CASSDRVTDTQYF.

The rearrangement joins TRBV3-1 (or the pseudogene TRBV3-2) to TRBJ2-1; 7 positions match TRBD2. Looked up from germline, CDR1 is LGHDT and CDR2 is YNNKEL (reference sequence). The CDR3 sequence is 17 residues long. J gave up 9 bases and V 0 bases, and 14 bases lay outside the gene matches. The CDR3 bases are TGTGCCAGCAGCCAAGACTTCATGACGGGGGGTCTTCGTGAGCAGTTCTTC. This codes for CASSQDFMTGGLREQFF.

This clone was picked up one time. The chain combines TRBV2 with TRBJ1-1, with 9 bases lining up with TRBD1. The germline CDR1 and CDR2 sequences are SNHLY and FYNNEI. The CDR3 covers 15 residues. V lost 4 bases, J lost 1 base, and 4 bases stayed unmatched. CDR3 coding DNA: TGTGCCAGCAGTGCCGGGACAGGGTCGAACACTGAAGCTTTCTTT. It encodes CASSAGTGSNTEAFF.

V is TRBV27 and J is TRBJ2-7; 8 nucleotides align to TRBD1. CDR3 length: 15 amino acids. With 6 bases clipped from V and 2 bases from J, the junction kept 9 bases outside the gene matches. The V gene's germline CDR1 is MNHEY and CDR2 SMNVEV (reference sequence). Here the CDR3 reads CASRTGVAVAYEQYF. In DNA, the CDR3 is TGTGCCAGCAGGACAGGGGTCGCGGTAGCCTACGAGCAGTACTTC.

The chain joins TRBV29-1 to TRBJ2-2, with D tentatively TRBD1 (5 bases). The V gene lost 2 bases and the J gene lost 0 bases, with 13 bases spanning the gap. The CDR3 runs 16 residues. Germline V gives CDR1 SQVTM, CDR2 ANQGSEA. CDR3 sequence reads: CSVETFDRPNTGELFF. The DNA for the CDR3 is TGCAGCGTTGAAACGTTTGACAGACCGAACACCGGGGAGCTGTTTTTT.

V usage is TRBV11-1 and J usage is TRBJ1-1; 7 positions agree with TRBD1. The CDR3 length is 14 residues. Unmatched junction bases numbered 7, after V lost 6 bases and J lost 3 bases. Germline lookup yields CDR1 SGHAT and CDR2 FQDESV (reference sequence). CDR3 sequence reads: CASSQGTEYTEAFF. CDR3 DNA sequence: TGTGCCAGCAGTCAAGGGACAGAATACACTGAAGCTTTCTTT.

V is TRBV20-1 and J is TRBJ2-3; D is unresolved. Germline loops: CDR1 DFQATT, CDR2 SNEGSKA (reference sequence). V was shortened by 3 bases and J by 1 base, with 11 bases between the two germline ends. The CDR3 is 14 residues long. This CDR3 is CSASLNFRTDTQYF. CDR3 in DNA: TGCAGTGCTAGTTTGAACTTTCGCACAGATACGCAGTATTTT.

This clone was seen only once. The rearrangement joins TRBV19 to TRBJ1-6, with 9 bases that match TRBD1. Germline V gene lookup returns CDR1 LNHDA and CDR2 SQIVND (reference sequence). This CDR3 spans 16 amino acids. The V gene end was trimmed by 6 bases and the J gene end by 7 bases; junction bases not matched to a gene: 10. CDR3 protein: CASRLQGARENSPLHF. DNA for the CDR3: TGTGCCAGTAGGCTACAGGGGGCTCGCGAAAATTCACCCCTCCACTTT.

This chain connects TRBV12-3 or TRBV12-4 to TRBJ1-2; the match to TRBD1 covers 9 bases. After removal of 1 base from V and 8 bases from J, the junction contained 2 bases not matched to a gene. The CDR3 is 13 residues long. CDR3 sequence: CASSLGQGDGYTF. CDR3 DNA sequence: TGTGCCAGCAGTTTAGGACAGGGGGACGGCTACACCTTC.

The V and J genes are TRBV9 and TRBJ2-1, with 7 bases aligning to TRBD1. CDR1 is SGDLS, CDR2 YYNGEE, per germline. This CDR3 spans 14 amino acids. The ends lost 4 bases at V and 4 bases at J; junction bases unmatched: 5. The CDR3 loop is CASSYATGYNEQFF. The CDR3 nucleotides read TGTGCCAGCAGCTATGCGACAGGGTACAATGAGCAGTTCTTC. The whole variable domain, filled in from reference TRBV9 and TRBJ2-1, reads DSGVTQTPKHLITATGQRVTLRCSPRSGDLSVYWYQQSLDQGLQFLIQYYNGEERAKGNILERFSAQQFPDLHSELNLSSLELGDSALYFCASSYATGYNEQFFGPGTRLTVL.

The rearrangement joins TRBV6-6 to TRBJ2-7, with TRBD2 matching 10 bases. Germline values: CDR1 MNHNY, CDR2 SVGAGI (reference sequence). The CDR3 is 14 residues long. The J segment lost 5 bases and the V segment lost 0 bases, leaving 1 base of the junction unmatched. The CDR3 region has the DNA TGTGCCAGCAGTTACTCGGGACTAGCGAACGAGCAGTACTTC. Protein: CASSYSGLANEQYF.

The V gene is TRBV29-1, the J gene TRBJ1-1; D is uncertain. The CDR3 sequence is 13 residues long. Per germline, CDR1 SQVTM and CDR2 ANQGSEA. V lost 3 bases and J lost 3, with 11 bases in between. The CDR3 sequence is CSVDRGLDTEAFF. The CDR3 DNA sequence: TGCAGCGTTGATCGGGGATTGGACACTGAAGCTTTCTTT.

This clone was counted ten times or more. CDR3 DNA: TGTGCCAGCAGCCGACTAGCTGGCTACGAGCAGTACTTC. Protein product: CASSRLAGYEQYF. The V call is TRBV11-2, the J call TRBJ2-7; 7 bases are shared with TRBD2. Trimming cost V 5 bases and J 3 bases; bases outside gene matches: 4. Looked up from germline, CDR1 is SGHAT and CDR2 is FQNNGV. The CDR3 is made up of 13 amino acids.

V is TRBV15 and J is TRBJ2-6; TRBD1 is a possible D gene (5 bases). The germline gives CDR1 LNHNV, CDR2 YYDKDF (reference sequence). Trimming left V 1 base short and J 1 base short, with 8 bases between. This CDR3 is built from 16 residues. The CDR3 here is CATSRVAGSGANVLTF. CDR3 DNA sequence: TGTGCCACCAGCAGAGTTGCAGGGTCTGGGGCCAACGTCCTGACTTTC.

The CDR3, as DNA: TGTGCCAGTAGGGGACAGGGTCCCGACACCGGGGAGCTGTTTTTT. This codes for CASRGQGPDTGELFF. The chain employs TRBV19 and TRBJ2-2, with TRBD1 matching 9 bases. This CDR3 is 15 amino acids long. V trimming: 6 bases; J trimming: 3 bases; junction bases outside the gene matches: 5. The V gene's germline CDR1 is LNHDA and CDR2 SQIVND (reference sequence).